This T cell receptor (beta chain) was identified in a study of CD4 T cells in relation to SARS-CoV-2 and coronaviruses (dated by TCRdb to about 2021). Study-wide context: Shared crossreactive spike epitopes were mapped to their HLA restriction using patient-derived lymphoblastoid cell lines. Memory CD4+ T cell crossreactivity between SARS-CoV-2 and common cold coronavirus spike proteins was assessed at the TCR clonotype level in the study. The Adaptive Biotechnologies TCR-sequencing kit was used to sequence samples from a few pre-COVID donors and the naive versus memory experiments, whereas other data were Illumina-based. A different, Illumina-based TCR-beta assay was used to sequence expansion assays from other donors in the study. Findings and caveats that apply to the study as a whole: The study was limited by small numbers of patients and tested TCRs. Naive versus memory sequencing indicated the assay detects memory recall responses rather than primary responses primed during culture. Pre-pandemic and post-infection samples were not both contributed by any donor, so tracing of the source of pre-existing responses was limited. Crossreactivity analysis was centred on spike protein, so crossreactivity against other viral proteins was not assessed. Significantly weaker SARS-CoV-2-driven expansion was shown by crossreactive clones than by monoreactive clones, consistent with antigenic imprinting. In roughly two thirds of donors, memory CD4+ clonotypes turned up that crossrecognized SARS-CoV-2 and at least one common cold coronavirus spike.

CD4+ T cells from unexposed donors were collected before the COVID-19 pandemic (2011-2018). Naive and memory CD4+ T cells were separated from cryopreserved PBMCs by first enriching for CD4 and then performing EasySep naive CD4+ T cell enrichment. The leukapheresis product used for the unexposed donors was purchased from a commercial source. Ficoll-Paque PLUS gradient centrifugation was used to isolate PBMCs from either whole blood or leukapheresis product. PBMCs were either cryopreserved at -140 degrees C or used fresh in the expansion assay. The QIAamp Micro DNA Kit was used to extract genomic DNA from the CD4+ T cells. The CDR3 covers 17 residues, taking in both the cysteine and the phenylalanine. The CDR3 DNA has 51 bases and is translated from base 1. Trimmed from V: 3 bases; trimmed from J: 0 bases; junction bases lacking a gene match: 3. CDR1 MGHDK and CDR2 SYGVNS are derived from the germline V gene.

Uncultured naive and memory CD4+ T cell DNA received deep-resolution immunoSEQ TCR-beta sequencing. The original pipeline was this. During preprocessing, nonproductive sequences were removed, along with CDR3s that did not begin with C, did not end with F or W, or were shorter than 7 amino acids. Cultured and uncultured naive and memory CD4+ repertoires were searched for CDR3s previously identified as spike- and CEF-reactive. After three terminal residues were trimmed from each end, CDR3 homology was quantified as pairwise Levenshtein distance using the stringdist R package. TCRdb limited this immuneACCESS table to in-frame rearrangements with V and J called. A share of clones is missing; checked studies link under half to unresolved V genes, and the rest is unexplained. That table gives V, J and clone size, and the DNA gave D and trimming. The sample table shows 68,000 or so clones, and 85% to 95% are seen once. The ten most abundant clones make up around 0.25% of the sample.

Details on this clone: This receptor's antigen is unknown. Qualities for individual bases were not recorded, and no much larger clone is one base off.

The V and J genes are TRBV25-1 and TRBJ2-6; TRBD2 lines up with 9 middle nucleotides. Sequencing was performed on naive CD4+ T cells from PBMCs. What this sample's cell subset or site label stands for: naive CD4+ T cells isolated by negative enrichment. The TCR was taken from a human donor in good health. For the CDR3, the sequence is CASSDSGRLSGANVLTF. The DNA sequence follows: TGTGCCAGCAGTGATAGCGGGAGACTCTCTGGGGCCAACGTCCTGACTTTC.